A single sample is the source of the 2 T cell receptor beta chains below, sequenced in a study of T cell responses to AZD1222 COVID-19 vaccine (dated by TCRdb to the early 2020s). According to the study, the label for this sample's time point signals: baseline before first vaccination. Libraries were built with the immunoSEQ multiplex PCR assay. As stored in TCRdb, this immuneACCESS dataset retains in-frame rearrangements with V and J assigned. A fraction of the clones does not appear; measured against another copy, unresolved V genes explain less than half of the discrepancy, and the remainder lacks a known reason. This sample holds under 170,000 clones; around 94% were observed only once. 1.3% of the sample rests with the top ten. Sample: peripheral blood, taken on day 0 of AZD1222 vaccination. The origin of the receptors is an adult in good health.

The V gene is TRBV7-2, the J gene TRBJ1-1; TRBD1 might be the D (5 bases). This CDR3 contains 14 residues. Trimming stripped 5 bases from V and 3 bases from J, with 13 bases between. Germline V CDR1 and CDR2: SGHTA, FQGNSA. CDR3 loop: CASSTRDGYTEAFF. DNA of the CDR3: TGTGCCAGCAGCACGAGGGACGGTTACACTGAAGCTTTCTTT.

The chain employs TRBV7-2 and TRBJ1-3, with 8 bases identical to TRBD1. Germline CDR1 and CDR2: SGHTA and FQGNSA. V shed 5 bases and J 4 bases; nucleotides not matched to a gene: 7. The CDR3 loop spans 15 amino acids. CDR3 in DNA: TGTGCCAGCAGCCGCGACAGGGGAGAAGGAAACACCATATATTTT. As protein: CASSRDRGEGNTIYF. The full variable domain, rest sourced from reference TRBV7-2 and TRBJ1-3, is GAGVSQSPSNKVTEKGKDVELRCDPISGHTALYWYRQSLGQGLEFLIYFQGNSAPDKSGLPSDRFSAERTGGSVSTLTIQRTQQEDSAVYLCASSRDRGEGNTIYFGEGSWLTVV.